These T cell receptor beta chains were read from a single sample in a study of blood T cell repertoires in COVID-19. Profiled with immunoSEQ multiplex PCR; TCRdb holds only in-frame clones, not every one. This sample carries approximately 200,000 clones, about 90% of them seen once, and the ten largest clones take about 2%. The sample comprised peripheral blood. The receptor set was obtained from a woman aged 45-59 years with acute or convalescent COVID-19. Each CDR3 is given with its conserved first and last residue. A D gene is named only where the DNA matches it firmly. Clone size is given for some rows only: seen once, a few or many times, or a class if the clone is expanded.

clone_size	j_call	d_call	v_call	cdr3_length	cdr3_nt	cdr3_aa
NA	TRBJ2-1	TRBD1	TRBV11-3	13	TGTGCCAGCAGCCCGGGACAGAGCAATGAGCAGTTCTTC	CASSPGQSNEQFF
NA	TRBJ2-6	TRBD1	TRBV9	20	TGTGCCAGCAGCCCGACAGTAGGGGACAGGGAATACTCTGGGGCCAACGTCCTGACTTTC	CASSPTVGDREYSGANVLTF
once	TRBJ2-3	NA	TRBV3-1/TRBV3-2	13	TGTGCCAGCAGCCAAGCCGGGACAGATACGCAGTATTTT	CASSQAGTDTQYF
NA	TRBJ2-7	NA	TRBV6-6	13	TGTGCCAGCAGTTCTTCAGGGGTTTACGAGCAGTACTTC	CASSSSGVYEQYF
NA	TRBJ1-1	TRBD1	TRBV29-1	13	TGCAGCGTTGAACCGCAGACAGGGAGGCTAGCTTTCTTT	CSVEPQTGRLAFF
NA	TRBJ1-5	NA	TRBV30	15	TGTGCCTGGAGTCCCTTGGTGGGGCACGGTCAGCCCCAGCATTTT	CAWSPLVGHGQPQHF
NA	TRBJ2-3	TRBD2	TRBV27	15	TGTGCCAGCAGCCCTTCTCCGGGAGGGAAAGATACGCAGTATTTT	CASSPSPGGKDTQYF
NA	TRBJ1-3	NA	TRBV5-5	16	TGTGCCAGCAGCTTTTCGCCCCGACAGGATAGAAACACCATATATTTT	CASSFSPRQDRNTIYF
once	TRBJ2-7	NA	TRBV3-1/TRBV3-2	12	TGTGCCAGCAGTACCACAGGGAACGAGCAGTACTTC	CASSTTGNEQYF
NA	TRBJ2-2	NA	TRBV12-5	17	TGTGCTAGTGGTTTGGACGGGACTTCCGCTGGACCCGGGGAGCTGTTTTTT	CASGLDGTSAGPGELFF
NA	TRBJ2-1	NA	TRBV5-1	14	TGCGCCAGCAGCCTGAGTGTTTCCTACAATGAGCAGTTCTTC	CASSLSVSYNEQFF
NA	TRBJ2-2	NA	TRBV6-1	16	TGTGCCAGCAGTGAAATGGTGGGGGGGCTTGCCGGGGAGCTGTTTTTT	CASSEMVGGLAGELFF
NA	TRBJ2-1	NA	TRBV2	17	TGTGCCAGCAGCCCCGTCGGACTCCTCAGCTCCTACAATGAGCAGTTCTTC	CASSPVGLLSSYNEQFF
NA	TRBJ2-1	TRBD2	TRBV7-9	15	TGTGCCAGCAGCGTAACATTCCTCGGGGGGGCTGAGCAGTTCTTC	CASSVTFLGGAEQFF
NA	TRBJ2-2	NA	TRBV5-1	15	TGCGCCAGCAGCCCTGGACACCTGAACACCGGGGAGCTGTTTTTT	CASSPGHLNTGELFF
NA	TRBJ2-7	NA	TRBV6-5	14	TGTGCCAGCACCTACGGGGGAGCAAACCCCCAGCAGTACTTC	CASTYGGANPQQYF
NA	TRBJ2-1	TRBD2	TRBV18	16	TGTGCCAGTTCGGAAAGGATAGCGGGGGGATGGAATGAGCAGTTCTTC	CASSERIAGGWNEQFF